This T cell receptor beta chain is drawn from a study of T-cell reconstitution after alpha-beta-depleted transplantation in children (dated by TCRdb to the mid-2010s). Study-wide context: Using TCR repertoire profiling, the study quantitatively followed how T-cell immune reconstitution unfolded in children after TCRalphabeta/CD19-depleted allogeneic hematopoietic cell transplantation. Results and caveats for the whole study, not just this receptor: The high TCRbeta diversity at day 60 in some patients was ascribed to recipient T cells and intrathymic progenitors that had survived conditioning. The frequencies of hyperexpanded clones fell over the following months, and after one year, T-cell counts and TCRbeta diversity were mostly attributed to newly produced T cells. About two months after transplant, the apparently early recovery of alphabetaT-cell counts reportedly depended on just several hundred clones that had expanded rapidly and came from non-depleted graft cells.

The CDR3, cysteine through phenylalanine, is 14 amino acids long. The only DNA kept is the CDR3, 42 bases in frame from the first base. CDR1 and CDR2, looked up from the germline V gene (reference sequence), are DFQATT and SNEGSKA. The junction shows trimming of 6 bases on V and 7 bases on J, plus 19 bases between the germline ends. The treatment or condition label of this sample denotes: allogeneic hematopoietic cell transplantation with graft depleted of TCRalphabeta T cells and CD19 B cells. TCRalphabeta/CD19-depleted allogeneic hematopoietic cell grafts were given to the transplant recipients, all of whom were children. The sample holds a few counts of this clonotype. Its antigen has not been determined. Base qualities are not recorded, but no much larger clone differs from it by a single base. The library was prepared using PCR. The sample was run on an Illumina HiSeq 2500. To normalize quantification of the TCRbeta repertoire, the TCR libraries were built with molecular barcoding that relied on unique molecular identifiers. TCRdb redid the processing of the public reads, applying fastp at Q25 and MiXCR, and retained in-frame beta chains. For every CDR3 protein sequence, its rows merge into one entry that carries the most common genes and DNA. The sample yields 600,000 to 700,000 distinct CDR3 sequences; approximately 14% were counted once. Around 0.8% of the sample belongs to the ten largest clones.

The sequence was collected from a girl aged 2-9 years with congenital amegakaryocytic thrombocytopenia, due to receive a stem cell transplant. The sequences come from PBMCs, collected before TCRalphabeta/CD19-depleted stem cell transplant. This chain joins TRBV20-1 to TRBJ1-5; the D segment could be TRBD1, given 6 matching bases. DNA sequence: TGCAGTGCGGGGGACGAGGGGGTATTGCAGCCCCAGCATTTT. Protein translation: CSAGDEGVLQPQHF.